This T cell receptor (beta chain) is drawn from a study of blood T cell repertoires in COVID-19. The overall study: COVID-19 samples, acute and convalescent, were from the United States, Italy and Spain. The cDNA or gDNA used as material had been derived from T cells, B-cell-depleted T cells, or PBMCs.

Original analysis: Estimation of nucleated cell counts relied on the amplification of reference gene primers. The assay was immunoSEQ multiplex PCR, and TCRdb's table has in-frame clones only and misses some. The DNA was the basis for D and trimming; V, J and clone size are from that table. The sample gives fewer than 200,000 clones, approximately 83% of which show up once; 7% to 10% is in the top ten. The sample was peripheral blood. The sequence derives from a middle-aged man with active or convalescent COVID-19.

The CDR3 nucleotides are TGCGCCAGCAGCTTGGCAGGGGCGGATCAGCCCCAGCATTTT. Amino acids: CASSLAGADQPQHF. V and J are TRBV5-1 and TRBJ1-5, with D possibly being TRBD1 (6 bases). Germline values: CDR1 SGHRS, CDR2 YFSETQ. This CDR3 spans 14 amino acids. The ends were cut back, 0 bases at V and 5 bases at J, with 9 bases in the middle. The full variable domain, in which reference TRBV5-1 and TRBJ1-5 provide the parts outside the CDR3, is KAGVTQTPRYLIKTRGQQVTLSCSPISGHRSVSWYQQTPGQGLQFLFEYFSETQRNKGNFPGRFSGRQFSNSRSEMNVSTLELGDSALYLCASSLAGADQPQHFGDGTRLSIL.